What follows is one TCR beta chain and its context. The data originate from a study of cytotoxic CD8 clonotypes in ibrutinib-treated CLL. The germline V gene encodes CDR1 SQVTM and CDR2 ANQGSEA. Deletions cut 3 bases from V and 1 base from J, with 9 bases between. This CDR3 region has 13 residues. Profiled with immunoSEQ multiplex PCR; TCRdb holds only in-frame clones, not every one. The repertoire includes roughly 24,000 clones, about four fifths of them detected once, and about 10% sits in the top ten. The J gene is TRBJ1-1, the V gene TRBV29-1; D may be TRBD1 (5 bases). Sequencing used PBMCs, obtained before ibrutinib treatment. This TCR was recovered from a human donor with chronic lymphocytic leukemia. The CDR3 region is CSVETGGNTEAFF. The CDR3 DNA reads as TGCAGCGTTGAGACCGGGGGGAACACTGAAGCTTTCTTT.